These T cell receptor beta chains were read from a single sample in a study of T cell changes during pregnancy in multiple sclerosis. Clones were read by immunoSEQ multiplex PCR, and TCRdb kept only the in-frame ones, dropping some. The sample holds nearly 25,000 clones, 85% to 90% seen once. The source was CD4+ T cells from peripheral blood mononuclear cells, collected in the first trimester of pregnancy. The receptors originated from a female donor in good health, enrolled as a control in a pregnancy study. Each CDR3 is given with its conserved first and last residue. Fields, in order: V gene, J gene, CDR3 protein.

TRBV19,TRBJ2-7,CASSIGTGGAIYEQYF
TRBV27,TRBJ1-1,CASSPRTGRMNTEAFF
TRBV27,TRBJ2-7,CASSTLAGDSYEQYF
TRBV11-3,TRBJ2-1,CASSLVGGSGGSEQFF
TRBV2,TRBJ2-2,CASRENANTGELFF
TRBV18,TRBJ2-3,CASSPIPAGGSSTDTQYF
TRBV6-1,TRBJ1-2,CASRKGADYGYTF
TRBV29-1,TRBJ1-1,CSVEGEGASEAFF
TRBV5-4,TRBJ2-6,CASSPLVLAGEAGANVLTF
TRBV7-2,TRBJ2-7,CASSLGSGQILFEQYF
TRBV28,TRBJ1-2,CASSRAGQGSGWGGYTF
TRBV29-1,TRBJ1-2,CSALGDRSDTNYGYTF
TRBV2,TRBJ2-1,CASSPLAGGGNEQFF
TRBV28,TRBJ1-2,CAGRDRGSYGYTF
TRBV5-1,TRBJ2-2,CASSLWGDTGELFF
TRBV7-2,TRBJ2-1,CASSLRVAGLLYNEQFF
TRBV28,TRBJ2-1,CASSLGGTSGAQEQFF
TRBV9,TRBJ2-3,CASSRRGSGGTDTQYF
TRBV28,TRBJ2-1,CASSLRGPAGEFF
TRBV19,TRBJ2-7,CASSQLAGEHSEQYF
TRBV28,TRBJ1-1,CASSSWTENTEAFF
TRBV6-5,TRBJ2-7,CASSYSTGYEQYF
TRBV9,TRBJ1-1,CASSPGGGWAEAFF
TRBV28,TRBJ2-1,CASSSQTGKDEQFF
TRBV12-5,TRBJ2-1,CASGPDKYNEQFF
TRBV29-1,TRBJ2-7,CSVEVEASGALYEQYF
TRBV5-4,TRBJ2-7,CASSLTGVLGEQYF
TRBV2,TRBJ2-1,CASRSYNEQFF